Each of the 24 T cell receptor beta chains below was sequenced from the same sample in a study of T cells after somatic rescue of genetic block. Data came from immunoSEQ multiplex PCR; TCRdb stores just in-frame clones and leaves some out. Found here are roughly 71,000 clones, approximately 91% of them singletons; the top ten hold approximately 2.9%. The sample was peripheral blood mononuclear cells (PBMCs). The source of these receptors is a young man.

This rearrangement joins TRBV4-1 to TRBJ1-1; TRBD1 is a possible D gene (5 bases). CDR1 MGHRA and CDR2 YSYEKL come from the germline V gene. The CDR3 is 14 residues long. V was pared by 4 bases and J by 1 base, with 10 bases between. The CDR3 nucleotides are TGCGCCAGCAGCCCGGGACCGCAGAACACTGAAGCTTTCTTT. Its translation: CASSPGPQNTEAFF.

The rearrangement uses TRBV9 and TRBJ1-1, with a weak D call TRBD1 (5 bases). V was clipped by 4 bases and J by 8 bases, with 15 bases between them. From germline, CDR1 is SGDLS and CDR2 YYNGEE. CDR3 length equals 13 residues. Written as DNA, the CDR3 is TGTGCCAGCAGCATGGGACTCACGGGGGAAGCTTTCTTT. This translates into CASSMGLTGEAFF.

V is TRBV6-1 and J is TRBJ2-7; a possible D gene is TRBD1 (6 bases). The CDR3 spans 14 residues. Trimming left V 7 bases short and J 2 bases short, with 15 bases between. CDR1 is MNHNS, CDR2 SASEGT, per germline. Here the CDR3 DNA reads TGTGCCAGCATGGGACAAGACGGAACCTACGAGCAGTACTTC. Protein product: CASMGQDGTYEQYF.

This chain uses TRBV18 with TRBJ2-1; 15 bases map to TRBD2. J was trimmed by 7 bases and V by 6 bases; bases with no gene match: 4. CDR3 length equals 15 residues. Germline V gene data show CDR1 as KGHSH and CDR2 as LQKENI. The CDR3 is CASSPGTSGRNEQFF. The CDR3 coding sequence is TGTGCCAGCTCCCCTGGGACTAGCGGGAGGAATGAGCAGTTCTTC.

V usage is TRBV7-8 and J usage is TRBJ2-7; TRBD2 matches at 15 bases. V was clipped by 1 base and J by 2 bases; unmatched bases: 6. This CDR3 spans 18 amino acids. The germline V gene has CDR1 SGHVS and CDR2 FQNEAQ. The CDR3 DNA sequence: TGTGCCAGCAGCTTAGGGACGGGACTAGCGGGGGGCACCTACGAGCAGTACTTC. It translates to CASSLGTGLAGGTYEQYF.

This chain uses TRBV23-1 with TRBJ1-3; D is perhaps TRBD1 (6 bases). TRBV23-1 is an ORF, and what it does is uncertain. The CDR3 covers 16 residues. With 2 bases removed from V and 0 bases from J, the gap between germline ends came to 11 bases. The CDR3, as DNA: TGCGCCAGCAGTCAAGGGGAGGGGGTCTCTGGAAACACCATATATTTT. Translated: CASSQGEGVSGNTIYF.

The rearrangement joins TRBV5-4 to TRBJ1-1; 11 nucleotides line up with TRBD1. V dropped 4 bases and J dropped 4; count of bases not matched to a gene: 6. CDR1 SGHNT and CDR2 YYREEE come from the germline V gene (reference sequence). The CDR3 consists of 15 residues. In DNA, the CDR3 is TGTGCCAGCAGCCGCGGACAGGGGGCCCGCACTGAAGCTTTCTTT. It encodes CASSRGQGARTEAFF.

This clone was counted once. The chain recombines TRBV9 with TRBJ2-3, with D tentatively TRBD2 (6 bases). The V and J ends lost 0 bases and 1 base respectively, with 12 bases between them. Germline lookup yields CDR1 SGDLS and CDR2 YYNGEE. The CDR3 has 16 amino acids. The chain's CDR3 is CASSVATGVGTDTQYF. The CDR3 nucleotides read TGTGCCAGCAGCGTAGCGACGGGAGTTGGCACAGATACGCAGTATTTT. Full variable domain (rest looked up from reference TRBV9 and TRBJ2-3): DSGVTQTPKHLITATGQRVTLRCSPRSGDLSVYWYQQSLDQGLQFLIQYYNGEERAKGNILERFSAQQFPDLHSELNLSSLELGDSALYFCASSVATGVGTDTQYFGPGTRLTVL.

This chain uses TRBV6-1 with TRBJ1-1, with 7 bases fitting TRBD1. The germline V gene encodes CDR1 MNHNS and CDR2 SASEGT. V lost 2 bases to trimming and J lost 5 bases; unmatched junction nucleotides: 5. The CDR3 is made up of 14 amino acids. CDR3 in amino acids: CASSESRGRTEAFF. Written as DNA, the CDR3 is TGTGCCAGCAGTGAATCCAGGGGGAGAACTGAAGCTTTCTTT.

The rearrangement links TRBV6-5 to TRBJ1-1; D might be TRBD1 (5 bases). CDR1 MNHEY and CDR2 SVGAGI come from the germline V gene. The V end lost 6 bases, the J end lost 8 bases, and 16 bases lay between the germline ends. This CDR3 spans 13 amino acids. The CDR3 reads CASRRDGGSEAFF. The CDR3 DNA follows: TGTGCCAGCAGGCGGGACGGGGGGTCCGAAGCTTTCTTT.

This chain links TRBV9 with TRBJ2-1, with 10 bases identical to TRBD2. There are 15 residues in the CDR3. Trimming at V came to 0 bases and at J to 4 bases, leaving 1 base not matched to a gene. Germline values: CDR1 SGDLS, CDR2 YYNGEE. CDR3 loop: CASSVDSGRYNEQFF. The CDR3 coding sequence is TGTGCCAGCAGCGTAGATAGCGGGAGGTACAATGAGCAGTTCTTC.

The genes are TRBV5-1 and TRBJ1-3; D perhaps matches TRBD1 (5 bases). The germline V gene encodes CDR1 SGHRS and CDR2 YFSETQ. The CDR3 consists of 16 residues. Trimming took off 4 bases at V and 2 bases at J, with 16 bases between the two ends. CDR3 in DNA: TGCGCCAGCAGCGTACCTCAGGGCCCCCCTGGAAACACCATATATTTT. It codes for CASSVPQGPPGNTIYF.

The gene calls are TRBV4-2 and TRBJ2-5; D is perhaps TRBD1 (6 bases). Germline CDR1 LGHNA, CDR2 YNFKEQ. The germline V and J ends were trimmed by 0 bases and 7 bases, with 18 bases remaining between them. The CDR3 totals 16 residues. The CDR3 sequence: CASSQDQVRGQGTQYF. CDR3 DNA: TGTGCCAGCAGCCAAGATCAGGTCAGGGGCCAGGGGACCCAGTACTTC.

This clone was picked up one time. The rearrangement uses TRBV5-5 and TRBJ1-2; possibly TRBD1 for D (5 bases). V dropped 2 bases and J dropped 8 bases, with 19 bases sitting between them. This CDR3 is built from 15 residues. Germline-derived CDR1 and CDR2 are SGHKS and YYEKEE (reference sequence). The CDR3 region is CASSFQGPASWGYTF. CDR3 bases: TGTGCCAGCAGCTTCCAGGGCCCTGCGTCGTGGGGCTACACCTTC. The full variable domain, with the rest looked up from reference TRBV5-5 and TRBJ1-2, is DAGVTQSPTHLIKTRGQQVTLRCSPISGHKSVSWYQQVLGQGPQFIFQYYEKEERGRGNFPDRFSARQFPNYSSELNVNALLLGDSALYLCASSFQGPASWGYTFGSGTRLTVV.

This rearrangement joins TRBV9 to TRBJ1-2; the D is unclear. The CDR3 consists of 15 residues. The germline V gene encodes CDR1 SGDLS and CDR2 YYNGEE. Trimming removed 0 bases at V and 8 bases at J, with 17 bases between. The CDR3 region is CASSVEDGSPFGYTF. The CDR3, as DNA: TGTGCCAGCAGCGTAGAGGACGGCTCCCCTTTCGGCTACACCTTC.

V is TRBV13 and J is TRBJ2-3; no definite D call. This CDR3 contains 12 residues. Trimming stripped 4 bases from V and 3 bases from J, with 5 bases between. The V gene's germline CDR1 is PRHDT and CDR2 FYEKMQ (reference sequence). The CDR3 protein is CASSSSTDTQYF. As DNA, the CDR3 is TGTGCCAGCAGCTCCTCAACAGATACGCAGTATTTT.

The chain is built from TRBV5-1 and TRBJ1-1; D perhaps matches TRBD1 (6 bases). Germline loops: CDR1 SGHRS, CDR2 YFSETQ. Deletions cut 1 base from V and 0 bases from J, with 10 bases between. The CDR3 runs to 15 residues. The CDR3 protein is CASSLPGEMNTEAFF. CDR3 DNA sequence: TGCGCCAGCAGCTTGCCAGGGGAAATGAACACTGAAGCTTTCTTT.

The V call is TRBV5-6, the J call TRBJ1-6; D is undetermined. Germline CDR1 SGHDT, CDR2 YYEEEE. Trimming removed 4 bases at V and 0 bases at J, with 20 bases between. This CDR3 has 19 residues. The CDR3 spells CASSPPFFRRSSYNSPLHF. The CDR3 region has the DNA TGTGCCAGCAGCCCCCCTTTTTTTCGGCGGAGCTCCTATAATTCACCCCTCCACTTT.

The rearrangement joins TRBV28 to TRBJ2-1; D not certain. CDR1 MDHEN and CDR2 SYDVKM come from the germline V gene. The CDR3 is made up of 13 amino acids. V gave up 2 bases and J gave up 3 bases, with 5 bases separating them. CDR3 coding DNA: TGTGCCAGCAGTTTAGGACGCTACAATGAGCAGTTCTTC. Its translation is CASSLGRYNEQFF.

This clone was detected a few times. The DNA of the CDR3 is TGTGCCAGTAGCCAGGGGGGGGCCTACGAGCAGTACTTC. Its translation is CASSQGGAYEQYF. The chain recombines TRBV19 with TRBJ2-7, with D perhaps being TRBD1 or TRBD2 (7 bases each). There are 13 residues in the CDR3. The V gene lost 6 bases and the J gene lost 2 bases, with 11 bases spanning the gap. Germline CDR1 reads LNHDA; CDR2 reads SQIVND (reference sequence). The full variable domain, its missing parts supplied by reference TRBV19 and TRBJ2-7, is DGGITQSPKYLFRKEGQNVTLSCEQNLNHDAMYWYRQDPGQGLRLIYYSQIVNDFQKGDIAEGYSVSREKKESFPLTVTSAQKNPTAFYLCASSQGGAYEQYFGPGTRLTVT.

The chain is built from TRBV9 and TRBJ2-3; 11 nucleotides match TRBD2. Germline CDR1 reads SGDLS; CDR2 reads YYNGEE. J lost 5 bases, V lost 3 bases, and 5 bases had no gene match. The CDR3 is 15 amino acids. The chain's CDR3 is CASSAGTSGLDTQYF. The CDR3 coding sequence is TGTGCCAGCAGCGCCGGGACTAGCGGCTTAGATACGCAGTATTTT.

V gene TRBV5-4 combines with J gene TRBJ1-2; the D gene is possibly TRBD1 (6 bases). The CDR3 totals 14 residues. Germline V gene data show CDR1 as SGHNT and CDR2 as YYREEE (reference sequence). The germline V and J ends were trimmed by 1 base and 4 bases, with 11 bases remaining between them. The CDR3 loop is CASSLSRDIYGYTF. CDR3 nucleotides: TGTGCCAGCAGCTTGAGTCGGGACATCTATGGCTACACCTTC.

The chain carries TRBV11-2 and TRBJ2-2; 9 nucleotides match TRBD2. Germline CDR1 SGHAT, CDR2 FQNNGV. The CDR3 is 16 amino acids. V trimming: 2 bases; J trimming: 6 bases; junction bases outside the gene matches: 7. The CDR3 protein is CASSLFRGRASGELFF. The CDR3, as DNA: TGTGCCAGCAGCTTATTTCGCGGGAGGGCCTCCGGGGAGCTGTTTTTT.

V gene TRBV18 combines with J gene TRBJ1-1; D not certain. From germline, CDR1 is KGHSH and CDR2 LQKENI. Trimming shortened V by 1 base and J by 1 base, and 7 bases separated the two germline ends. This CDR3 region has 14 residues. CDR3 residues: CASSPQKGNTEAFF. The CDR3 nucleotides are TGTGCCAGCTCACCACAGAAGGGGAACACTGAAGCTTTCTTT.